The 25 T cell receptor beta chains in this list originate from one sample, sequenced in a study of shared clonotypes between healthy human individuals. The repertoire was sequenced with immunoSEQ multiplex PCR; TCRdb's copy has only in-frame clones and lacks some. This table has 2,100,000 or so clones, roughly 95% appearing once. Sequenced input: naive CD4+ T cells sorted from blood. Subset noted: CD45RA+ positively selected. Every receptor here comes from a man aged 18 to 30 in good health.

The V and J genes are TRBV4-1 and TRBJ2-3, with TRBD1 as a possible D gene (5 bases). CDR3 size: 13 residues. Trimming shortened V by 4 bases and J by 5 bases, and 10 bases separated the two germline ends. CDR1 MGHRA and CDR2 YSYEKL come from the germline V gene. DNA for the CDR3: TGCGCCAGCAGCCTCCTAAGGGGAGATACGCAGTATTTT. Translated: CASSLLRGDTQYF.

This chain links TRBV4-3 with TRBJ2-1, with 13 bases fitting TRBD2. The V segment lost 0 bases and the J segment 1 base; nucleotides outside the gene matches: 6. The CDR3 covers 19 residues. Germline V gene lookup returns CDR1 LGHNA and CDR2 YSLEER. The CDR3 protein is CASSQDLGTSGESYNEQFF. CDR3 bases: TGCGCCAGCAGCCAAGACCTAGGGACTAGCGGGGAATCCTACAATGAGCAGTTCTTC.

The CDR3 DNA reads TGTGCCAGCAGCTTAGTGGCATTAGCCAAAAACATTCAGTACTTC. It encodes CASSLVALAKNIQYF. This chain links TRBV7-9 with TRBJ2-4; D gene uncertain. The CDR3 contains 15 residues. Trimming took 1 base from V and 0 from J, leaving 7 bases between them. CDR1 is SEHNR and CDR2 is FQNEAQ in the germline V gene (reference sequence).

V is TRBV5-4 and J is TRBJ2-3, with D perhaps TRBD1 or TRBD2 (6 bases each). The CDR3 sequence is 16 residues long. Germline loops: CDR1 SGHNT, CDR2 YYREEE (reference sequence). The germline V and J ends were trimmed by 0 bases and 7 bases, with 18 bases remaining between them. For the CDR3, the DNA is TGTGCCAGCAGCTTGGATGGGGGGCCCTTGGCGAATACGCAGTATTTT. It yields the protein CASSLDGGPLANTQYF.

This clone is a singleton in its sample. The CDR3 nucleotides are TGTGCCAGCAGCCCAACGGACAGGGTAGGGTACGAGCAGTACTTC. Translation: CASSPTDRVGYEQYF. The chain employs TRBV7-8 and TRBJ2-7; 8 bases map to TRBD1. Losses at the gene ends were 5 bases for V and 4 bases for J; bases not matched to a gene: 10. Per germline, CDR1 SGHVS and CDR2 FQNEAQ. The CDR3 is made up of 15 amino acids.

J is TRBJ2-2 and V is TRBV18; TRBD1 is a possible D gene (6 bases). Trimming cost V 0 bases and J 7 bases, with 18 bases left between them. The CDR3 has 17 amino acids. CDR1 KGHSH and CDR2 LQKENI come from the germline V gene. CDR3: CASSPPVRGFSDGELFF. The CDR3 DNA sequence: TGTGCCAGCTCACCACCGGTCAGGGGATTTAGCGACGGGGAGCTGTTTTTT.

The chain employs TRBV29-1 and TRBJ2-1, with D uncertain. The CDR3 spans 18 residues. Trimming removed 5 bases at V and 0 bases at J, with 23 bases between. Germline CDR1 is SQVTM and CDR2 is ANQGSEA. CDR3 residues: CSVPLFLIVTSSYNEQFF. The CDR3 nucleotides are TGCAGCGTTCCCTTATTCCTTATTGTTACAAGCTCCTACAATGAGCAGTTCTTC.

The chain employs TRBV20-1 and TRBJ1-1; D is unclear. CDR1 and CDR2 from the germline V gene are DFQATT and SNEGSKA (reference sequence). The CDR3 spans 11 residues. V lost 2 bases to trimming and J lost 3 bases, with 4 bases between them. The CDR3 is CSARFHTEAFF. CDR3 nucleotide sequence: TGCAGTGCTAGATTCCACACTGAAGCTTTCTTT.

The chain joins TRBV18 to TRBJ2-3, with D possibly being TRBD1 or TRBD2 (5 bases each). CDR1 KGHSH and CDR2 LQKENI come from the germline V gene. The CDR3 is 16 residues long. V lost 3 bases and J lost 3, with 16 bases in between. CDR3 amino acids: CASSPIHGGSTDTQYF. In DNA form, the CDR3 reads TGTGCCAGCTCACCGATACATGGGGGATCGACAGATACGCAGTATTTT.

The rearrangement joins TRBV7-9 to TRBJ2-7, with D uncertain. Germline-derived CDR1 and CDR2 are SEHNR and FQNEAQ (reference sequence). This CDR3 spans 11 amino acids. Trimming stripped 6 bases from V and 5 bases from J, with 8 bases between. CDR3 DNA: TGTGCCAGCAGTCGTAGCCACGAGCAGTACTTC. This translates into CASSRSHEQYF. Full variable domain (rest looked up from reference TRBV7-9 and TRBJ2-7): DTGVSQNPRHKITKRGQNVTFRCDPISEHNRLYWYRQTLGQGPEFLTYFQNEAQLEKSRLLSDRFSAERPKGSFSTLEIQRTEQGDSAMYLCASSRSHEQYFGPGTRLTVT.

The V call is TRBV11-2, the J call TRBJ1-2; D is possibly TRBD1 (5 bases). Germline V gives CDR1 SGHAT, CDR2 FQNNGV. The CDR3 runs to 18 residues. V dropped 5 bases and J dropped 4 bases, with 26 bases sitting between them. The CDR3 region is CASSPSRDAGGLSYGYTF. The CDR3 DNA reads TGTGCCAGCAGCCCCAGCCGGGATGCGGGGGGGTTGAGCTATGGCTACACCTTC.

Concerning this clone itself: Other nucleotide sequences in the sample specify the same CDR3. V usage is TRBV27 and J usage is TRBJ2-5; tentatively, D is TRBD1 (6 bases). The V gene's germline CDR1 is MNHEY and CDR2 SMNVEV (reference sequence). CDR3 length: 13 amino acids. V was trimmed by 2 bases and J by 5 bases, leaving 9 bases between them. Written as DNA, the CDR3 is TGTGCCAGCAGTTTAAGGGGGTTGGAGACCCAGTACTTC. Encoded protein: CASSLRGLETQYF.

The chain links TRBV6-6 to TRBJ2-5; 11 nucleotides agree with TRBD2. The CDR3 contains 14 residues. CDR1 is MNHNY and CDR2 is SVGAGI in the germline V gene (reference sequence). V dropped 8 bases and J dropped 5; count of bases not matched to a gene: 7. The CDR3 nucleotides read TGTGCCAGCGGTAGCGGGAGGGCCTTGGAGACCCAGTACTTC. Protein sequence: CASGSGRALETQYF.

With respect to this clone: This sample also contains other DNA sequences that code for the same CDR3. The CDR3 bases are TGTGCCAGCAGTGAATTGGATACGCAGTATTTT. It codes for CASSELDTQYF. The chain joins TRBV2 to TRBJ2-3; D call uncertain. The germline V gene encodes CDR1 SNHLY and CDR2 FYNNEI. Between the trimmed V and J ends, which lost 2 bases and 6 bases, there was a span of 3 bases. This CDR3 spans 11 amino acids.

This chain uses TRBV15 with TRBJ2-5, with D perhaps TRBD1 (5 bases). The CDR3 runs 14 residues. V was cut by 0 bases and J by 4 bases, with 9 bases left in between. Germline CDR1 LNHNV, CDR2 YYDKDF (reference sequence). The CDR3 sequence is CATSRDPGLETQYF. CDR3 nucleotide sequence: TGTGCCACCAGCAGAGATCCAGGGCTAGAGACCCAGTACTTC. Full variable domain (outside the CDR3, taken from reference TRBV15 and TRBJ2-5): DAMVIQNPRYQVTQFGKPVTLSCSQTLNHNVMYWYQQKSSQAPKLLFHYYDKDFNNEADTPDNFQSRRPNTSFCFLDIRSPGLGDTAMYLCATSRDPGLETQYFGPGTRLLVL.

V is TRBV19 and J is TRBJ1-5; D may be TRBD1 (6 bases). The germline gives CDR1 LNHDA, CDR2 SQIVND (reference sequence). The ends were cut back, 8 bases at V and 2 bases at J, with 19 bases in the middle. The CDR3 sequence is 16 residues long. The CDR3 coding sequence is TGTGCCAGTGCCCTATCGGTTGGGGGCGGCAATCAGCCCCAGCATTTT. Its protein product is CASALSVGGGNQPQHF. The variable domain in full, completed from reference TRBV19 and TRBJ1-5, reads DGGITQSPKYLFRKEGQNVTLSCEQNLNHDAMYWYRQDPGQGLRLIYYSQIVNDFQKGDIAEGYSVSREKKESFPLTVTSAQKNPTAFYLCASALSVGGGNQPQHFGDGTRLSIL.

There are a few counts of this clone. The chain uses TRBV30 and TRBJ1-1; D might be TRBD1 (5 bases). CDR1 GTSNPN and CDR2 SVGIG come from the germline V gene (reference sequence). CDR3 size: 14 residues. The V and J ends lost 4 bases and 1 base respectively, with 13 bases between them. CDR3 bases: TGTGCCTGGAACCCCGGCAGGGAGAACACTGAAGCTTTCTTT. Translated: CAWNPGRENTEAFF.

This clone appeared a single time. V gene TRBV7-9 combines with J gene TRBJ1-3; possible D gene TRBD1, 5 bases. The CDR3 spans 15 residues. Germline assignment: CDR1 SEHNR and CDR2 FQNEAQ (reference sequence). V was shortened by 3 bases and J by 0 bases, with 9 bases between the two germline ends. The CDR3 loop reads CASSLEGVSGNTIYF. The CDR3, as DNA: TGTGCCAGCAGCTTGGAAGGGGTCTCTGGAAACACCATATATTTT.

The J gene is TRBJ2-6, the V gene TRBV18, with D maybe TRBD1 (5 bases). V lost 2 bases to trimming and J lost 3 bases, with 11 bases between them. The CDR3 has 16 amino acids. From germline, CDR1 is KGHSH and CDR2 LQKENI. CDR3 nucleotide sequence: TGTGCCAGCTCACCAAGCAGGGTTGGTGGGGCCAACGTCCTGACTTTC. This translates into CASSPSRVGGANVLTF. Full variable domain (outside the CDR3, taken from reference TRBV18 and TRBJ2-6): NAGVMQNPRHLVRRRGQEARLRCSPMKGHSHVYWYRQLPEEGLKFMVYLQKENIIDESGMPKERFSAEFPKEGPSILRIQQVVRGDSAAYFCASSPSRVGGANVLTFGAGSRLTVL.

This clone is a singleton in its sample. The chain carries TRBV5-1 and TRBJ2-1; D gene uncertain. Germline V gene data show CDR1 as SGHRS and CDR2 as YFSETQ. The V gene lost 2 bases and the J gene lost 5 bases, with 8 bases spanning the gap. The CDR3 is 13 residues long. CDR3 DNA: TGCGCCAGCAGCTTCGGAGAGAACAATGAGCAGTTCTTC. Its translation: CASSFGENNEQFF.

The rearrangement uses TRBV9 and TRBJ1-2; D is possibly TRBD1 (5 bases). The CDR3 has 14 residues. The germline gives CDR1 SGDLS, CDR2 YYNGEE. Trimming shortened V by 3 bases and J by 7 bases, and 16 bases separated the two germline ends. The CDR3 DNA follows: TGTGCCAGCAGCGCACAGGAGGGGCTGAGTGGCTACACCTTC. Amino acid sequence: CASSAQEGLSGYTF.

Worth noting for this clone: Other DNA sequences in this sample translate to the same CDR3. This chain links TRBV7-9 with TRBJ2-7, with D possibly matching TRBD1 (6 bases). Trimming cost V 1 base and J 2 bases, with 9 bases left between them. The CDR3 totals 14 residues. Germline V gives CDR1 SEHNR, CDR2 FQNEAQ (reference sequence). CDR3 residues: CASSLGTATYEQYF. Here the CDR3 DNA reads TGTGCCAGCAGCTTAGGGACAGCTACCTACGAGCAGTACTTC.

The chain couples TRBV28 to TRBJ1-2, with D perhaps TRBD1 (5 bases). Per the germline V gene, CDR1 is MDHEN and CDR2 is SYDVKM. The V gene lost 5 bases and the J gene lost 2 bases, with 18 bases spanning the gap. The CDR3 contains 16 residues. CDR3 bases: TGTGCCAGCAGTCTACCCGGCGGGGCCCAAAACTATGGCTACACCTTC. This translates into CASSLPGGAQNYGYTF.

Of note for this clone: The sample carries other DNA sequences with the same CDR3. The chain employs TRBV7-8 and TRBJ1-1; D gene ambiguous. The ends were cut back, 0 bases at V and 0 bases at J, with 8 bases in the middle. The CDR3 is 15 residues long. In germline, CDR1 is SGHVS, CDR2 FQNEAQ. CDR3: CASSLAGGVNTEAFF. The DNA of the CDR3 is TGTGCCAGCAGCTTAGCGGGAGGTGTGAACACTGAAGCTTTCTTT.

V gene TRBV18 combines with J gene TRBJ1-1; D call uncertain. Trimming removed 3 bases at V and 8 bases at J, with 13 bases between. Germline-derived CDR1 and CDR2 are KGHSH and LQKENI. There are 13 residues in the CDR3. The CDR3 DNA reads TGTGCCAGCTCACCGTCACAGCCCAACGAAGCTTTCTTT. It specifies CASSPSQPNEAFF.